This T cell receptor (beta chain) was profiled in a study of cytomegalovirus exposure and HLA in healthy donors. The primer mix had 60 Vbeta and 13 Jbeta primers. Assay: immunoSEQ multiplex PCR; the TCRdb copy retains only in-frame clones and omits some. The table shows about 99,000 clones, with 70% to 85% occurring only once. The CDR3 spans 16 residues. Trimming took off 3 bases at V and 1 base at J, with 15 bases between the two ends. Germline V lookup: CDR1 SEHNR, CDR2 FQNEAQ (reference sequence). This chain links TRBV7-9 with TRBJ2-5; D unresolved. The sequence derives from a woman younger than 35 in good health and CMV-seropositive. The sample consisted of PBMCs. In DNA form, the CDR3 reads TGTGCCAGCAGCTTGACCGGGTTTACCCCCCAAGAGACCCAGTACTTC. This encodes CASSLTGFTPQETQYF.